Listed here are 18 T cell receptor beta chains from one sample, sequenced in a study of blood T cells in healthy people across ages. The authors ran a second PCR of roughly 6 to 12 cycles using a sample-barcoded 5' primer and a J-beta primer mix. Each CDR3 protein is one row after TCRdb ran MiXCR on the 5' RACE reads. The table shows about 1.6 million distinct CDR3 sequences, with 30% to 40% occurring only once. Sequenced material: blood. The origin of the receptors is a woman in her twenties or thirties in good health.

The V call is TRBV12-3 or TRBV12-4, the J call TRBJ1-1; tentatively, D is TRBD1 (5 bases). The ends were cut back, 6 bases at V and 4 bases at J, with 24 bases in the middle. This CDR3 is built from 17 residues. This chain's CDR3 is CASSSNPGLVGATEAFF. The CDR3 bases are TGTGCCAGCAGCTCAAATCCGGGGCTAGTAGGGGCCACTGAAGCTTTCTTT.

This clonotype was picked up a small number of times. DNA of the CDR3: TGTGCCAGCAGGCCCCCGATGGGGGGGCGGACAGATACGCAGTATTTT. It codes for CASRPPMGGRTDTQYF. This rearrangement joins TRBV7-9 to TRBJ2-3, with D tentatively TRBD2 (7 bases). The V gene lost 6 bases and the J gene lost 3 bases, with 19 bases spanning the gap. Germline-derived CDR1 and CDR2 are SEHNR and FQNEAQ (reference sequence). The length of the CDR3 is 16 residues.

The chain recombines TRBV27 with TRBJ1-6, with TRBD1 as a possible D gene (6 bases). The V end lost 6 bases, the J end lost 7 bases, and 13 bases lay between the germline ends. CDR3 length: 14 residues. Looked up from germline, CDR1 is MNHEY and CDR2 is SMNVEV (reference sequence). DNA for the CDR3: TGTGCCAGCAGCATCACGGGGGCCAATTCACCCCTCCACTTT. Translating it yields CASSITGANSPLHF.

In this sample, this clonotype turned up many times. The chain couples TRBV7-3 to TRBJ2-1; D gene ambiguous. With 5 bases removed from V and 2 bases from J, the gap between germline ends came to 7 bases. The germline CDR1 and CDR2 sequences are SGHTA and FQGTGA. This CDR3 is 13 amino acids long. For the CDR3, the DNA is TGTGCCAGCAGCCAGTCCACCTACAATGAGCAGTTCTTC. It specifies CASSQSTYNEQFF.

This clonotype was seen a handful of times. The chain is built from TRBV30 and TRBJ1-1; 7 nucleotides match TRBD1. Germline CDR1 reads GTSNPN; CDR2 reads SVGIG (reference sequence). The V segment lost 8 bases and the J segment 5 bases; nucleotides outside the gene matches: 11. The CDR3 loop spans 13 amino acids. The chain's CDR3 is CAAATGRGTEAFF. For the CDR3, the DNA is TGTGCCGCCGCGACAGGGAGGGGAACTGAAGCTTTCTTT.

This sequence joins TRBV7-2 and TRBJ1-5, with D unclear. The germline V and J ends were trimmed by 6 bases and 2 bases, with 17 bases remaining between them. From germline, CDR1 is SGHTA and CDR2 FQGNSA. This CDR3 has 16 residues. The CDR3 sequence: CASSYQSATGNQPQHF. The CDR3 nucleotides are TGTGCCAGCAGTTACCAATCGGCGACGGGCAATCAGCCCCAGCATTTT.

This clonotype was seen ten or more times. The gene calls are TRBV20-1 and TRBJ2-3; 10 positions match TRBD2. This CDR3 is 14 amino acids long. Trimming at V came to 6 bases and at J to 6 bases, leaving 9 bases not matched to a gene. Germline loops: CDR1 DFQATT, CDR2 SNEGSKA (reference sequence). The DNA of the CDR3 is TGCAGTGCGGTGGATAGCGGGAGGATGGATACGCAGTATTTT. Its protein product is CSAVDSGRMDTQYF.

Comment on this clonotype: One junction end does not reproduce the germline sequence, and a read error may be involved. In DNA form, the CDR3 reads TGCAGTGCAAGGAGAGGGGATAGGACCTACAATGAGCGGTTCTTC. The encoded protein is CSARRGDRTYNERFF. This chain uses TRBV20-1 with TRBJ2-1; D tentatively reads TRBD1 or TRBD2 (5 bases each). The CDR3 covers 15 residues. In germline, CDR1 is DFQATT, CDR2 SNEGSKA (reference sequence).

This clonotype was found a few times. The rearrangement uses TRBV20-1 and TRBJ2-3; D unclear. The length of the CDR3 is 17 residues. Germline CDR1 reads DFQATT; CDR2 reads SNEGSKA (reference sequence). V lost 3 bases and J 2 bases, leaving 21 bases between the germline ends. CDR3 sequence: CSASLPDYGVPTDTQYF. Written as DNA, the CDR3 is TGCAGTGCTAGTTTGCCCGATTATGGGGTCCCCACAGATACGCAGTATTTT.

This clonotype has only a few counts. CDR3 in DNA: TGTGCCAGCAGTTTAGATGGGACTAGCGGGAGTGATGAGCAGTTCTTC. Amino acids: CASSLDGTSGSDEQFF. The chain carries TRBV12-3 or TRBV12-4 and TRBJ2-1, with TRBD2 matching 14 bases. The CDR3 covers 16 residues. The V segment lost 1 base and the J segment 8 bases; nucleotides outside the gene matches: 4.

The V call is TRBV6-5, the J call TRBJ2-1, with D possibly being TRBD2 (6 bases). CDR1 is MNHEY and CDR2 is SVGAGI in the germline V gene. The CDR3 runs 14 residues. Trimming left V 2 bases short and J 5 bases short, with 10 bases between. The DNA of the CDR3 is TGTGCCAGCAGTTACAGTGGAGGGGACAATGAGCAGTTCTTC. Its protein is CASSYSGGDNEQFF.

The J gene is TRBJ2-1, the V gene TRBV7-9, with 7 bases lining up with TRBD1. Looked up from germline, CDR1 is SEHNR and CDR2 is FQNEAQ (reference sequence). J was trimmed by 3 bases and V by 4 bases; bases with no gene match: 6. CDR3 size: 15 residues. CDR3 DNA: TGTGCCAGCAGCTCCGCACGGGACAGCTACAATGAGCAGTTCTTC. Its protein product is CASSSARDSYNEQFF.

This clonotype has more than one count but fewer than ten. V and J are TRBV6-1 and TRBJ2-1; 9 bases map to TRBD2. The CDR3 spans 15 residues. V lost 5 bases and J lost 8; bases outside the gene matches: 10. Germline lookup yields CDR1 MNHNS and CDR2 SASEGT. CDR3 sequence reads: CASSLSRGGLDEQFF. CDR3 DNA: TGTGCCAGCAGTCTGTCGCGGGGGGGCTTAGATGAGCAGTTCTTC.

V usage is TRBV25-1 and J usage is TRBJ2-1, with 8 bases identical to TRBD2. Unmatched junction bases numbered 17, after V lost 4 bases and J lost 12 bases. Germline V gene lookup returns CDR1 MGHDK and CDR2 SYGVNS. The CDR3 length is 16 residues. The CDR3 region has the DNA TGTGCCAGCAGTGGACCAGCGGGAGAAATTGATTGGGGGCAGTTCTTC. Protein: CASSGPAGEIDWGQFF.

The sample holds a few counts of this clonotype. This rearrangement joins TRBV3-1 to TRBJ1-5; TRBD1 might be the D (5 bases). This CDR3 is 15 amino acids long. Looked up from germline, CDR1 is LGHDT and CDR2 is YNNKEL (reference sequence). The germline V and J ends were trimmed by 1 base and 4 bases, with 11 bases remaining between them. Here the CDR3 reads CASSQGSGRNQPQHF. As DNA, the CDR3 is TGTGCCAGCAGCCAAGGCTCAGGGCGGAATCAGCCCCAGCATTTT.

The chain employs TRBV15 and TRBJ2-3, with 7 positions matching TRBD1. The length of the CDR3 is 17 residues. Germline loops: CDR1 LNHNV, CDR2 YYDKDF (reference sequence). V lost 8 bases and J lost 7; bases outside the gene matches: 21. CDR3 protein: CATQPAGGHALGNTQYF. DNA for the CDR3: TGTGCCACCCAACCCGCAGGGGGTCATGCCTTGGGAAATACGCAGTATTTT. The full variable domain, rest sourced from reference TRBV15 and TRBJ2-3, is DAMVIQNPRYQVTQFGKPVTLSCSQTLNHNVMYWYQQKSSQAPKLLFHYYDKDFNNEADTPDNFQSRRPNTSFCFLDIRSPGLGDTAMYLCATQPAGGHALGNTQYFGPGTRLTVL.

This clonotype was counted a few times. This rearrangement joins TRBV20-1 to TRBJ2-2; 7 positions agree with TRBD1. V lost 4 bases and J lost 7; bases outside the gene matches: 12. CDR1 and CDR2 from the germline V gene are DFQATT and SNEGSKA (reference sequence). This CDR3 region has 15 residues. DNA for the CDR3: TGCAGTGCTATACCTGGGGGCAGGGGGAACGGGGAGCTGTTTTTT. Translating it yields CSAIPGGRGNGELFF.

This clonotype was counted only a few times. The chain carries TRBV7-3 and TRBJ2-3, with 9 bases fitting TRBD2. With 1 base clipped from V and 6 bases from J, the junction kept 2 bases outside the gene matches. The germline gives CDR1 SGHTA, CDR2 FQGTGA. CDR3 length equals 14 residues. In DNA, the CDR3 is TGTGCCAGCAGCTTAATAGGACTAGCGGATACGCAGTATTTT. Protein product: CASSLIGLADTQYF. The whole variable domain, filled in from reference TRBV7-3 and TRBJ2-3, reads GAGVSQTPSNKVTEKGKYVELRCDPISGHTALYWYRQSLGQGPEFLIYFQGTGAADDSGLPNDRFFAVRPEGSVSTLKIQRTERGDSAVYLCASSLIGLADTQYFGPGTRLTVL.